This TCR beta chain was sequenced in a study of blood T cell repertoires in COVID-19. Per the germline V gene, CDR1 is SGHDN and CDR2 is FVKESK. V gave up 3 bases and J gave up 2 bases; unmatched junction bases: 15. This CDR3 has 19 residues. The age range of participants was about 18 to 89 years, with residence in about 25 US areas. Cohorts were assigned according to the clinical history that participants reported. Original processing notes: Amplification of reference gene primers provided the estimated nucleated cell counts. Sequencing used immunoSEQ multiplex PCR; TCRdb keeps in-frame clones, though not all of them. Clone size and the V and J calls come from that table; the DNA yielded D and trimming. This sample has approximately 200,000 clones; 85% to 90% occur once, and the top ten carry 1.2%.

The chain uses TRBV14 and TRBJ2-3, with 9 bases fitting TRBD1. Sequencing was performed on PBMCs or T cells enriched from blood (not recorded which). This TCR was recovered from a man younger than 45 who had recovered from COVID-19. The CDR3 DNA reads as TGTGCCAGCAGCCATCTCCGGGACAGGGTTAAAGGGCTCACAGATACGCAGTATTTT. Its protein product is CASSHLRDRVKGLTDTQYF. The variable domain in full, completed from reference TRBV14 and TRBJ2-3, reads EAGVTQFPSHSVIEKGQTVTLRCDPISGHDNLYWYRRVMGKEIKFLLHFVKESKQDESGMPNNRFLAERTGGTYSTLKVQPAELEDSGVYFCASSHLRDRVKGLTDTQYFGPGTRLTVL.